A single sample is the source of the 17 T cell receptor beta chains below, sequenced in a study of T-cell memory formation after mild COVID-19. TCRdb re-called the 5' RACE reads with MiXCR, one entry per CDR3 protein. Among some 68,000 distinct CDR3 sequences listed, approximately 15% were seen once. The sample taken for sequencing was PBMCs or a T cell subset sorted from them (not recorded which). The receptors shown here come from an adult woman who had mild COVID-19 (a few samples of this study predate the infection). Cell type and time point are not known.

CDR3 bases: TGTGCCAGCAGTCCTGGACCGGGACTCCTCGGGAGCGAGCAGTTCTTC. This gives the protein CASSPGPGLLGSEQFF. This rearrangement joins TRBV14 to TRBJ2-1; D is possibly TRBD2 (6 bases). This CDR3 comprises 16 residues. CDR1 is SGHDN, CDR2 FVKESK, per germline. Deletions cut 6 bases from V and 10 bases from J, with 25 bases between.

V usage is TRBV13 and J usage is TRBJ1-2, with a weak D call TRBD1 (6 bases). The CDR3 has 14 residues. Trimming stripped 5 bases from V and 1 base from J, with 11 bases between. Germline loops: CDR1 PRHDT, CDR2 FYEKMQ (reference sequence). The CDR3 sequence is CASSQGGLNYGYTF. CDR3 nucleotides: TGTGCCAGCAGCCAAGGGGGGCTTAACTATGGCTACACCTTC. The complete variable domain, with remaining parts taken from reference TRBV13 and TRBJ1-2, reads AAGVIQSPRHLIKEKRETATLKCYPIPRHDTVYWYQQGPGQDPQFLISFYEKMQSDKGSIPDRFSAQQFSDYHSELNMSSLELGDSALYFCASSQGGLNYGYTFGSGTRLTVV.

This clonotype was seen a handful of times. The chain joins TRBV11-2 to TRBJ2-3; D assignment may be TRBD1 or TRBD2 (5 bases each). Germline V gene data show CDR1 as SGHAT and CDR2 as FQNNGV. The germline V and J ends were trimmed by 2 bases and 7 bases, with 19 bases remaining between them. CDR3 length equals 16 residues. CDR3 nucleotides: TGTGCCAGCAGCTTATGGTCCCCCAGGGAGTCACATACGCAGTATTTT. As protein: CASSLWSPRESHTQYF.

The V and J genes are TRBV20-1 and TRBJ1-6; 9 bases map to TRBD1. The CDR3 is 16 residues long. Germline V lookup: CDR1 DFQATT, CDR2 SNEGSKA (reference sequence). V shed 6 bases and J 10 bases; nucleotides not matched to a gene: 16. The CDR3 DNA follows: TGCAGTGCCAAAAGGACAGGGGAATCCCCGGCCTCACCCCTCCACTTT. Translating it yields CSAKRTGESPASPLHF.

This clonotype was seen only a few times. The V call is TRBV20-1, the J call TRBJ2-3; D possibly corresponds to TRBD2 (6 bases). Looked up from germline, CDR1 is DFQATT and CDR2 is SNEGSKA (reference sequence). The CDR3 runs 14 residues. V was clipped by 5 bases and J by 5 bases, with 17 bases between them. The CDR3 coding sequence is TGCAGTGCTGAGGACTACCGAGGGGAAGATACGCAGTATTTT. Amino acid sequence: CSAEDYRGEDTQYF.

The rearrangement uses TRBV14 and TRBJ2-2; TRBD1 might be the D (5 bases). Germline assignment: CDR1 SGHDN and CDR2 FVKESK. This CDR3 is built from 16 residues. Between the trimmed V and J ends, which lost 1 base and 0 bases, there was a span of 9 bases. The CDR3 loop reads CASSQVHRTNTGELFF. CDR3 DNA sequence: TGTGCCAGCAGCCAAGTTCACAGGACGAACACCGGGGAGCTGTTTTTT.

V is TRBV9 and J is TRBJ1-2; tentatively, D is TRBD1 (5 bases). This CDR3 has 13 amino acids. Germline V gene lookup returns CDR1 SGDLS and CDR2 YYNGEE. Trimming took off 3 bases at V and 2 bases at J, with 8 bases between the two ends. In DNA form, the CDR3 reads TGTGCCAGCAGCGAAGGACAAAACTATGGCTACACCTTC. Its translation is CASSEGQNYGYTF. The full variable domain, completed using reference TRBV9 and TRBJ1-2, is DSGVTQTPKHLITATGQRVTLRCSPRSGDLSVYWYQQSLDQGLQFLIQYYNGEERAKGNILERFSAQQFPDLHSELNLSSLELGDSALYFCASSEGQNYGYTFGSGTRLTVV.

In this sample, this clonotype turned up many times. The chain combines TRBV19 with TRBJ2-3, with D perhaps matching TRBD1 or TRBD2 (5 bases each). The ends were cut back, 5 bases at V and 2 bases at J, with 14 bases in the middle. The CDR3 sequence is 15 residues long. Germline V gene lookup returns CDR1 LNHDA and CDR2 SQIVND (reference sequence). The CDR3 nucleotides read TGTGCCAGTAGTTCCCTCGGGACCCCCACAGATACGCAGTATTTT. Protein sequence: CASSSLGTPTDTQYF. Filled out from reference TRBV19 and TRBJ2-3, the complete variable domain reads DGGITQSPKYLFRKEGQNVTLSCEQNLNHDAMYWYRQDPGQGLRLIYYSQIVNDFQKGDIAEGYSVSREKKESFPLTVTSAQKNPTAFYLCASSSLGTPTDTQYFGPGTRLTVL.

This clonotype was found a few times. The chain is built from TRBV12-3 or TRBV12-4 and TRBJ2-5, with 9 bases fitting TRBD1. Trimming removed 6 bases from V and 5 bases from J; junction bases left unmatched: 13. The CDR3 extends over 16 amino acids. CDR3 coding DNA: TGTGCCAGCAGCCTCACCGGGACAGGGTATTTGGAGACCCAGTACTTC. Its protein is CASSLTGTGYLETQYF.

The V gene is TRBV5-1, the J gene TRBJ1-1, with 8 bases aligning to TRBD1. CDR3 length: 12 residues. Trimming at V came to 3 bases and at J to 8 bases, leaving 3 bases not matched to a gene. Germline values: CDR1 SGHRS, CDR2 YFSETQ. CDR3 in DNA: TGCGCCAGCAGCTGGGACAGGTCGGAAGCTTTCTTT. Amino acids: CASSWDRSEAFF.

The J gene is TRBJ2-1, the V gene TRBV29-1, with D possibly TRBD1 on 6 matching bases. The length of the CDR3 is 16 residues. The germline gives CDR1 SQVTM, CDR2 ANQGSEA. Trimming stripped 0 bases from V and 5 bases from J, with 17 bases between. This CDR3 reads CSVEDLTGQEDNEQFF. CDR3 nucleotides: TGCAGCGTTGAAGATCTGACAGGACAAGAGGACAATGAGCAGTTCTTC.

V is TRBV11-2 and J is TRBJ2-1; D not certain. This CDR3 comprises 15 residues. The germline gives CDR1 SGHAT, CDR2 FQNNGV. V dropped 0 bases and J dropped 0 bases, with 6 bases sitting between them. In nucleotides, the CDR3 is TGTGCCAGCAGCTTAGAGACCAGCTCCTACAATGAGCAGTTCTTC. Amino acids: CASSLETSSYNEQFF.

The gene calls are TRBV9 and TRBJ2-3, with 7 bases aligning to TRBD1. CDR1 and CDR2 from the germline V gene are SGDLS and YYNGEE. Trimming removed 4 bases from V and 4 bases from J; junction bases left unmatched: 12. There are 16 residues in the CDR3. The CDR3 nucleotides read TGTGCCAGCAGCCTACAGGATACCGGGACAGCAGATACGCAGTATTTT. This translates into CASSLQDTGTADTQYF.

The chain carries TRBV6-6 and TRBJ2-7; 7 bases match TRBD2. V was pared by 3 bases and J by 0 bases, with 8 bases of the junction left unmatched. Germline V CDR1 and CDR2: MNHNY, SVGAGI (reference sequence). The CDR3 extends over 16 amino acids. The CDR3 DNA reads TGTGCCAGCAGTTATACACGGGAGGAACTCTCCTACGAGCAGTACTTC. Protein: CASSYTREELSYEQYF.

The chain joins TRBV7-8 to TRBJ2-7; no firm D call. The CDR3 covers 13 residues. The germline V gene has CDR1 SGHVS and CDR2 FQNEAQ. Trimming left V 4 bases short and J 3 bases short, with 10 bases between. CDR3: CASSSRQFYEQYF. The DNA for the CDR3 is TGTGCCAGCAGCTCCAGGCAGTTCTACGAGCAGTACTTC. The whole variable domain, remainder taken from reference TRBV7-8 and TRBJ2-7, is GAGVSQSPRYKVAKRGQDVALRCDPISGHVSLFWYQQALGQGPEFLTYFQNEAQLDKSGLPSDRFFAERPEGSVSTLKIQRTQQEDSAVYLCASSSRQFYEQYFGPGTRLTVT.

This clonotype was counted at least ten times. The chain has TRBV7-9 and TRBJ2-7, with D perhaps TRBD2 (5 bases). Trimming took off 5 bases at V and 2 bases at J, with 19 bases between the two ends. This CDR3 region has 16 residues. Germline CDR1 SEHNR, CDR2 FQNEAQ (reference sequence). CDR3 coding DNA: TGTGCCAGCAGCCCCGGAGGAGAGGAAAACACCTACGAGCAGTACTTC. Translating gives CASSPGGEENTYEQYF.

The genes are TRBV5-1 and TRBJ2-7; weak D call: TRBD2 (5 bases). The length of the CDR3 is 14 residues. Looked up from germline, CDR1 is SGHRS and CDR2 is YFSETQ. V was pared by 0 bases and J by 0 bases, with 7 bases between. CDR3 sequence (DNA): TGCGCCAGCAGCTTGGCCGGGGACTCCTACGAGCAGTACTTC. Its protein is CASSLAGDSYEQYF.